This entry lists 19 T cell receptor beta chains sequenced from one sample in a study of blood T cell repertoires in COVID-19. The repertoire was sequenced with immunoSEQ multiplex PCR; TCRdb's copy has only in-frame clones and lacks some. The sample yields about 67,000 clones, about 82% seen once. Sequencing was carried out using peripheral blood. These receptors were obtained from a human donor in a cohort sampled during active COVID-19.

The chain joins TRBV4-1 to TRBJ1-2, with 7 nucleotides matching TRBD1. The length of the CDR3 is 14 residues. Germline CDR1 MGHRA, CDR2 YSYEKL. The ends lost 4 bases at V and 6 bases at J; junction bases unmatched: 8. The CDR3 DNA sequence: TGCGCCAGCAGCCTAACAGGGGACGGGAATGGCTACACCTTC. This encodes CASSLTGDGNGYTF.

The gene calls are TRBV28 and TRBJ2-1; a weak D match, TRBD2 (7 bases). Looked up from germline, CDR1 is MDHEN and CDR2 is SYDVKM. The CDR3 covers 14 residues. V gave up 7 bases and J gave up 8 bases, with 18 bases separating them. CDR3 protein: CASTRGAYSDEQFF. In DNA, the CDR3 is TGTGCCAGCACTCGGGGGGCCTATTCCGATGAGCAGTTCTTC.

This chain joins TRBV5-1 and TRBJ1-2; 9 nucleotides line up with TRBD1. The CDR3 covers 15 residues. With 4 bases clipped from V and 6 bases from J, the junction kept 10 bases outside the gene matches. Germline CDR1 reads SGHRS; CDR2 reads YFSETQ. CDR3: CASSRMDRGGHGYTF. The CDR3, as DNA: TGCGCCAGCAGCCGTATGGACAGGGGTGGCCATGGCTACACCTTC. The entire variable domain, with the rest obtained from reference TRBV5-1 and TRBJ1-2, is as follows: KAGVTQTPRYLIKTRGQQVTLSCSPISGHRSVSWYQQTPGQGLQFLFEYFSETQRNKGNFPGRFSGRQFSNSRSEMNVSTLELGDSALYLCASSRMDRGGHGYTFGSGTRLTVV.

The rearrangement uses TRBV28 and TRBJ1-4, with 8 nucleotides matching TRBD1. CDR3 length: 15 amino acids. Germline CDR1 is MDHEN and CDR2 is SYDVKM. V shed 4 bases, J shed 3 bases, and the junction held 4 bases outside the gene matches. In DNA, the CDR3 is TGTGCCAGCAGTTATCGGACAGGGTCTAATGAAAAACTGTTTTTT. This translates into CASSYRTGSNEKLFF.

The chain couples TRBV14 to TRBJ1-1; D is undetermined. Germline loops: CDR1 SGHDN, CDR2 FVKESK. Between the trimmed V and J ends, which lost 2 bases and 0 bases, there was a span of 19 bases. The CDR3 runs 18 residues. The CDR3 DNA follows: TGTGCCAGCAGCCAAAAAGGATTACTAATGTTAATGAACACTGAAGCTTTCTTT. This encodes CASSQKGLLMLMNTEAFF.

The CDR3 here is CASSPYTGELFF. CDR3 nucleotide sequence: TGTGCCAGTAGTCCCTATACCGGGGAGCTGTTTTTT. The rearrangement uses TRBV19 and TRBJ2-2; D unclear. CDR3 length equals 12 residues. Germline values: CDR1 LNHDA, CDR2 SQIVND (reference sequence). V was cut by 5 bases and J by 5 bases, with 6 bases left in between.

The chain has TRBV21-1 and TRBJ2-7; the D call of TRBD1 is as the table states it, not checked on the DNA. TRBV21-1 is a known pseudogene. The CDR3 consists of 12 residues. The CDR3 DNA is TGTGCCAGCACCGAAACAGGTTACGAGCAGTACTTC. Amino acids: CASTETGYEQYF.

This rearrangement joins TRBV6-5 to TRBJ1-1; D gene ambiguous. Trimming cost V 6 bases and J 2 bases, with 4 bases left between them. The germline V gene has CDR1 MNHEY and CDR2 SVGAGI. The CDR3 consists of 11 residues. The CDR3 coding sequence is TGTGCCAGCAGACTTAACACTGAAGCTTTCTTT. Its translation is CASRLNTEAFF.

The chain links TRBV11-3 to TRBJ2-2, with TRBD1 matching over 9 bases. This CDR3 has 15 residues. The ends lost 4 bases at V and 5 bases at J; junction bases unmatched: 5. The V gene's germline CDR1 is SGHNT and CDR2 YENEEA. The CDR3 DNA reads as TGTGCCAGCAGCTCTACCGGGACAGGGACCGGGGAGCTGTTTTTT. This gives the protein CASSSTGTGTGELFF.

The chain links TRBV9 to TRBJ2-3, with 7 nucleotides matching TRBD2. Looked up from germline, CDR1 is SGDLS and CDR2 is YYNGEE. The length of the CDR3 is 15 residues. After removal of 4 bases from V and 1 base from J, the junction contained 6 bases not matched to a gene. The CDR3: CASSPFGGGTDTQYF. The CDR3 DNA sequence: TGTGCCAGCAGCCCCTTTGGGGGGGGCACAGATACGCAGTATTTT.

The chain links TRBV25-1 to TRBJ2-7, with D possibly matching TRBD2 (5 bases). The V and J ends lost 4 bases and 5 bases respectively, with 6 bases between them. The CDR3 is 11 amino acids. CDR1 and CDR2 from the germline V gene are MGHDK and SYGVNS. The CDR3 DNA is TGTGCCAGCAGTGCGGGGAACGAGCAGTACTTC. Its protein product is CASSAGNEQYF.

The chain carries TRBV7-2 and TRBJ1-1, with a possible D match to TRBD1 (6 bases). Germline assignment: CDR1 SGHTA and CDR2 FQGNSA. V shed 1 base and J shed 8 bases, with 14 bases lying between them. The CDR3 totals 14 residues. The CDR3 nucleotides are TGTGCCAGCAGCTTAGGGGGGCCCCTGAGGGAAGCTTTCTTT. This encodes CASSLGGPLREAFF.

This clone is a singleton in its sample. The rearrangement uses TRBV19 and TRBJ2-7; 9 bases map to TRBD1. Germline V gene lookup returns CDR1 LNHDA and CDR2 SQIVND (reference sequence). With V trimmed by 6 bases and J by 0 bases, 3 bases remained unmatched. CDR3 length: 14 amino acids. The DNA for the CDR3 is TGTGCCAGTAGGCGGACAGGGGCCTCCTACGAGCAGTACTTC. Amino acid sequence: CASRRTGASYEQYF.

The chain links TRBV5-4 to TRBJ1-1, with 7 bases identical to TRBD1. The CDR3 contains 15 residues. Trimming cost V 4 bases and J 2 bases; bases outside gene matches: 8. CDR1 and CDR2 (germline): SGHNT, YYREEE (reference sequence). CDR3 loop: CASSRGRGVNTEAFF. DNA for the CDR3: TGTGCCAGCAGCCGTGGCAGGGGGGTCAACACTGAAGCTTTCTTT.

The V gene is TRBV7-9, the J gene TRBJ1-4; perhaps TRBD1 as D (5 bases). Germline CDR1 is SEHNR and CDR2 is FQNEAQ (reference sequence). V lost 2 bases, J lost 8 bases, and 15 bases lay in between. This CDR3 contains 15 residues. The CDR3 region has the DNA TGTGCCAGCAGCTTATCGGGGGGTTTACAAGAAAAACTGTTTTTT. It specifies CASSLSGGLQEKLFF. Drawing the rest from reference TRBV7-9 and TRBJ1-4, the complete variable domain is DTGVSQNPRHKITKRGQNVTFRCDPISEHNRLYWYRQTLGQGPEFLTYFQNEAQLEKSRLLSDRFSAERPKGSFSTLEIQRTEQGDSAMYLCASSLSGGLQEKLFFGSGTQLSVL.

The rearrangement uses TRBV6-1 and TRBJ2-3; 8 nucleotides line up with TRBD1. V gave up 3 bases and J gave up 7 bases; unmatched junction bases: 9. The V gene's germline CDR1 is MNHNS and CDR2 SASEGT. The CDR3 is 15 amino acids. The CDR3 loop is CASSDRGQGAYTQYF. CDR3 in DNA: TGTGCCAGCAGTGATCGAGGCCAGGGGGCGTATACGCAGTATTTT.

CDR3 protein: CASSQTVPGQGREQYF. The CDR3 nucleotides read TGCGCCAGCAGCCAGACCGTCCCGGGACAGGGACGCGAGCAGTACTTC. This rearrangement joins TRBV4-1 to TRBJ2-7, with TRBD1 matching 9 bases. The CDR3 runs 16 residues. The V and J ends lost 3 bases and 6 bases, in that order; junction bases with no gene match: 12. The germline CDR1 and CDR2 sequences are MGHRA and YSYEKL.

In its sample, this clone was seen a few times. The gene calls are TRBV5-1 and TRBJ1-3; D is ambiguous. The CDR3 has 14 amino acids. Trimming left V 2 bases short and J 0 bases short, with 6 bases between. The germline CDR1 and CDR2 sequences are SGHRS and YFSETQ. The CDR3 sequence: CASSFDFSGNTIYF. In DNA, the CDR3 is TGCGCCAGCAGCTTTGACTTCTCTGGAAACACCATATATTTT.

The chain has TRBV6-1 and TRBJ1-2, with a tentative D call TRBD1 (5 bases). This CDR3 has 13 amino acids. Trimming removed 3 bases from V and 4 bases from J, with 9 bases in between. Per the germline V gene, CDR1 is MNHNS and CDR2 is SASEGT. In DNA, the CDR3 is TGTGCCAGCAGTGACAGGGTAGTCTATGGCTACACCTTC. Translation: CASSDRVVYGYTF.